This T cell receptor beta chain was recorded in a study of blood T cell repertoires in COVID-19 (dated by TCRdb to the early 2020s). Looking at the study overall: Samples from collaborators originated in the United States, Italy and Spain and spanned both the acute and convalescent phases of COVID-19. The prospective study material was composed of cDNA or gDNA derived from T cells, B-cell-depleted T cells, or PBMCs. Subjects who had been exposed to COVID-19, were actively infected with it, or had recovered from it provided the deeply sampled blood TCRbeta repertoires that made up the dataset. The repertoires were made available in a free public database intended to serve as a resource for research on the immune response to SARS-CoV-2. Samples were obtained from the ongoing ImmuneRACE study (first 160 participants) and from roughly 1,300 subjects provided by 6 global collaborators. The sample metadata nearly always contained a de-identified subject ID, COVID-19 status, age in years and sex. Where available, HLA class I and class II types were obtained from metadata supplied by the sample provider rather than from assay-based typing. The paper's findings and limits, for the study overall: Clinical and demographic metadata were provided uncurated, with the amount varying by source and participant.

V and J are truncated by 0 bases and 2 bases respectively, leaving an intervening sequence of 16 bases. CDR1 and CDR2 (SGHNT, YYREEE) derive from the germline V gene (reference sequence). The CDR3 goes from the cysteine to the phenylalanine over 17 residues. CDR3 DNA is the only sequence kept; it has 51 bases, read in frame from the first base. In regard to this clone: Its target antigen remains unknown. Base-call qualities are not available, and no considerably larger clone is one nucleotide away.

One collaborating source in Seattle enrolled patients while the patients were actively infected and followed the patients over time throughout the course of disease. The collaborating institutions used their own protocols to collect whole blood in K2EDTA tubes. For TCRbeta analysis, collaborators shipped samples as frozen whole blood, isolated PBMCs, or DNA extracted from either of those sample types. TCRbeta CDR3 regions were amplified from genomic DNA using the immunoSEQ Assay, a bias-controlled multiplex PCR. As for the original processing: Nucleated cell counts per sample were estimated from amplification of reference gene primers within the assay. Sequence reads were collapsed and filtered to measure the absolute abundance of every unique TCRbeta CDR3 rearrangement. For each sample, productive Simpson clonality was calculated as the square root of Simpson's diversity index over productive rearrangements. The source is immuneACCESS, and TCRdb retained only in-frame sequences with V and J called. Part of the clones is not carried over; for the studies checked, unresolved V genes explain less than half of this, and the remainder is unexplained. V and J calls and clone size follow that table, whereas D and trimming were derived from the DNA. This sample lists 100,000 to 150,000 clones; roughly 90% were detected once. Around 4.2% of the sample is held by the ten biggest clonotypes.

The V and J genes are TRBV5-4 and TRBJ2-3; the D gene is perhaps TRBD2, on 5 matching bases. This receptor was obtained from a man aged 55-75 years with COVID-19, enrolled during active disease. Material: peripheral blood. The CDR3 region reads CASSLAIGLADTDTQYF. The DNA reads as follows: TGTGCCAGCAGCTTGGCGATAGGGCTAGCAGACACAGATACGCAGTATTTT.